This TCR beta chain appears in the sequencing data of a study of cytomegalovirus exposure and HLA in healthy donors. Germline CDR1 reads MGHDK; CDR2 reads SYGVNS. V was clipped by 3 bases and J by 9 bases, with 13 bases between them. The CDR3 spans 13 residues. Primers: 60 Vbeta forward and 13 Jbeta reverse. Generated by immunoSEQ multiplex PCR, the TCRdb table keeps only in-frame clones and is missing some. Among more than 80,000 clones listed, about four fifths were seen once. The sequenced sample consisted of PBMCs. The chain carries TRBV25-1 and TRBJ2-3; possible D gene TRBD1, 6 bases. This TCR was recovered from a man in his sixties in good health and CMV-seronegative. This chain's CDR3 is CASSDLVGGTQYF. The CDR3 nucleotides read TGTGCCAGCAGTGACTTGGTAGGGGGAACGCAGTATTTT. The entire variable domain, with the rest obtained from reference TRBV25-1 and TRBJ2-3, is as follows: EADIYQTPRYLVIGTGKKITLECSQTMGHDKMYWYQQDPGMELHLIHYSYGVNSTEKGDLSSESTVSRIRTEHFPLTLESARPSHTSQYLCASSDLVGGTQYFGPGTRLTVL.